This TCR beta chain was sequenced for a study of blood T cells in healthy people across ages. Study context: For every two T cells, template switching captured about one barcoded beta molecule.

A second PCR, run for roughly 6 to 11 cycles, used a sample-barcoded 5' primer plus a J-beta primer mix. CDR3-containing paired-end reads numbered at least 2.5 million in each sample. Using its own MiXCR run on the 5' RACE reads, TCRdb lists one record per CDR3 protein. The repertoire holds 1.4 million or so distinct CDR3 sequences, with approximately 43% as singletons. Looked up from germline, CDR1 is SEHNR and CDR2 is FQNEAQ (reference sequence). CDR3 length: 12 residues. With 5 bases removed from V and 11 bases from J, the gap between germline ends came to 15 bases. Researchers isolated at least 6.5 million PBMCs per sample.

This TCR derives from a woman aged 18-30 years in good health. The material sequenced was blood. The gene calls are TRBV7-9 and TRBJ1-2, with TRBD1 as a possible D gene (6 bases). CDR3 in DNA: TGTGCCAGCAGCCCCCTGACAGGCCCTTACACCTTC. This codes for CASSPLTGPYTF.